This T cell receptor (beta chain) originates from a study of T cells after yellow fever vaccination. Study results and limitations: A small proportion of clonotypes was detected in both the CD4 and CD8 compartments. Reappearing after the booster were most of the clones from primary vaccination (about 96% CD4, 88% CD8). High-abundance clonotypes from the bulk population could contaminate FACS-sorted repertoires.

TCR cDNA was made by 5'RACE template switching, adding a universal primer site and UMIs. A single record per CDR3 protein comes from TCRdb applying MiXCR to the 5' RACE reads. Of a few hundred thousand distinct CDR3 sequences detected, roughly 17% appear once; the ten largest clones hold around a sixth. This clonotype appeared a single time. The antigen is undetermined. This CDR3 comprises 16 residues. Germline V gene lookup returns CDR1 SQVTM and CDR2 ANQGSEA. Trimming cost V 4 bases and J 4 bases, with 22 bases left between them. This specimen was PBMCs, taken about 5 days after the first yellow fever vaccination. This receptor was obtained from a man aged 18-30 years who received the YFV17D yellow fever vaccine. The genes are TRBV29-1 and TRBJ1-1; possible D gene TRBD1, 6 bases. This CDR3 reads CSVGGGAGTTATEAFF. In DNA, the CDR3 is TGCAGCGTTGGGGGGGGCGCGGGAACTACGGCCACTGAAGCTTTCTTT.